Below are 13 T cell receptor beta chains sequenced from a single sample in a study of cytomegalovirus exposure and HLA in healthy donors. It was with 60 Vbeta and 13 Jbeta primers that the PCR ran. The assay was immunoSEQ multiplex PCR, and TCRdb's table has in-frame clones only and misses some. The data hold under 300,000 clones, with 84% observed a single time. Source material: PBMCs. The receptors come from a woman between 40 and 50 years old in good health and CMV-seropositive.

This chain joins TRBV5-4 and TRBJ2-3; D is perhaps TRBD1 (5 bases). This CDR3 is built from 17 residues. V lost 0 bases and J 0 bases, leaving 14 bases between the germline ends. In germline, CDR1 is SGHNT, CDR2 YYREEE (reference sequence). The CDR3 spells CASSLEGRILSTDTQYF. The CDR3 nucleotides are TGTGCCAGCAGCTTGGAGGGGCGGATCCTTAGCACAGATACGCAGTATTTT. The full variable domain, with the rest looked up from reference TRBV5-4 and TRBJ2-3, is ETGVTQSPTHLIKTRGQQVTLRCSSQSGHNTVSWYQQALGQGPQFIFQYYREEENGRGNFPPRFSGLQFPNYSSELNVNALELDDSALYLCASSLEGRILSTDTQYFGPGTRLTVL.

Only one count was recorded for this clone. The CDR3 loop reads CASSTQPGDTQYF. CDR3 sequence (DNA): TGTGCCAGTAGTACCCAACCCGGAGATACGCAGTATTTT. J is TRBJ2-3 and V is TRBV19; D is unclear. V was shortened by 4 bases and J by 5 bases, with 10 bases between the two germline ends. This CDR3 has 13 amino acids. Germline assignment: CDR1 LNHDA and CDR2 SQIVND (reference sequence).

Written as DNA, the CDR3 is TGTGCCAGCACCCTTAGTGGGACAGGAGCCTACGAGCAGTACTTC. It encodes CASTLSGTGAYEQYF. V usage is TRBV7-9 and J usage is TRBJ2-7; 8 bases agree with TRBD1. Germline V gene sequence: CDR1 SEHNR, CDR2 FQNEAQ (reference sequence). The J segment lost 2 bases and the V segment lost 7 bases, leaving 10 bases of the junction unmatched. The length of the CDR3 is 15 residues. Full variable domain (remainder filled in from reference TRBV7-9 and TRBJ2-7): DTGVSQNPRHKITKRGQNVTFRCDPISEHNRLYWYRQTLGQGPEFLTYFQNEAQLEKSRLLSDRFSAERPKGSFSTLEIQRTEQGDSAMYLCASTLSGTGAYEQYFGPGTRLTVT.

The chain links TRBV7-8 to TRBJ1-1, with D possibly being TRBD1 (6 bases). There are 16 residues in the CDR3. Germline-derived CDR1 and CDR2 are SGHVS and FQNEAQ. The germline V and J ends were trimmed by 4 bases and 1 base, with 16 bases remaining between them. DNA for the CDR3: TGTGCCAGCAGCTCAATAACAGGGATATCGAACACTGAAGCTTTCTTT. Translating it yields CASSSITGISNTEAFF.

The V gene is TRBV6-1, the J gene TRBJ2-5, with D unclear. The J call is uncertain, as TRBJ2-7 better fits the DNA end. Germline assignment: CDR1 MNHNS and CDR2 SASEGT. This CDR3 spans 12 amino acids. The CDR3 sequence is CASSEVRNEQYF. Written as DNA, the CDR3 is TGTGCCAGCAGTGAAGTGAGAAACGAGCAGTACTTC.

This clone turned up a few times. The chain recombines TRBV7-2 with TRBJ2-1; 7 positions match TRBD2. The germline gives CDR1 SGHTA, CDR2 FQGNSA. The CDR3 sequence is 15 residues long. V lost 6 bases to trimming and J lost 9 bases; unmatched junction nucleotides: 14. CDR3: CASSLGGVPLGEQFF. The CDR3 DNA reads as TGTGCCAGCAGTTTGGGAGGGGTACCTTTGGGTGAGCAGTTCTTC.

About this clone itself: This sample includes further DNA sequences coding for the same CDR3. CDR3 nucleotides: TGTGCCTGGAGTGTCACAGGGGGCACTGAAGCTTTCTTT. It encodes CAWSVTGGTEAFF. The chain joins TRBV30 to TRBJ1-1; 8 bases are shared with TRBD1. Germline CDR1 and CDR2: GTSNPN and SVGIG (reference sequence). The CDR3 has 13 amino acids. Unmatched junction bases numbered 1, after V lost 0 bases and J lost 4 bases.

This chain joins TRBV28 and TRBJ1-6; a weak D match, TRBD1 (6 bases). There are 15 residues in the CDR3. Deletions cut 4 bases from V and 4 bases from J, with 11 bases between. Germline values: CDR1 MDHEN, CDR2 SYDVKM. CDR3 residues: CASSSQTGYNSPLHF. DNA of the CDR3: TGTGCCAGCAGTTCACAGACAGGTTATAATTCACCCCTCCACTTT.

The chain recombines TRBV28 with TRBJ1-2; 7 bases align to TRBD1. The CDR3 has 13 amino acids. The germline V gene encodes CDR1 MDHEN and CDR2 SYDVKM. Trimming cost V 7 bases and J 7 bases; bases outside gene matches: 9. DNA of the CDR3: TGTGCCAGCACGGATAACAGGGGTGGTGGCTACACCTTC. This codes for CASTDNRGGGYTF.

J is TRBJ2-1 and V is TRBV28, with 9 bases fitting TRBD2. CDR1 is MDHEN and CDR2 is SYDVKM in the germline V gene. The CDR3 sequence is 13 residues long. Losses at the gene ends were 3 bases for V and 15 bases for J; bases not matched to a gene: 9. CDR3 sequence (DNA): TGTGCCAGCAGTTTGGGTAGCGGGAGCAAAAGGTTCTTC. It translates to CASSLGSGSKRFF.

This clone was found once. The chain combines TRBV28 with TRBJ1-1, with 7 nucleotides matching TRBD1. The CDR3 consists of 13 residues. Germline trimming cut 5 bases from V and 4 bases from J; bases unmatched to any gene: 4. Germline V gene data show CDR1 as MDHEN and CDR2 as SYDVKM. CDR3 coding DNA: TGTGCCAGCAGTCTAGACAGGGTCACTGAAGCTTTCTTT. Translation: CASSLDRVTEAFF.

This chain connects TRBV7-2 to TRBJ1-3; D is unresolved. V was clipped by 3 bases and J by 4 bases, with 13 bases between them. Germline V gene lookup returns CDR1 SGHTA and CDR2 FQGNSA. This CDR3 region has 15 residues. The CDR3 DNA sequence: TGTGCCAGCAGCTTCGAACCAGGTTCAGGAAACACCATATATTTT. This sequence encodes CASSFEPGSGNTIYF. The variable domain in full, completed from reference TRBV7-2 and TRBJ1-3, reads GAGVSQSPSNKVTEKGKDVELRCDPISGHTALYWYRQSLGQGLEFLIYFQGNSAPDKSGLPSDRFSAERTGGSVSTLTIQRTQQEDSAVYLCASSFEPGSGNTIYFGEGSWLTVV.

V usage is TRBV5-1 and J usage is TRBJ1-1, with D possibly being TRBD1 (5 bases). CDR1 is SGHRS, CDR2 YFSETQ, per germline. Trimming shortened V by 6 bases and J by 7 bases, and 22 bases separated the two germline ends. This CDR3 comprises 15 residues. This CDR3 is CASTLYGGTGGEAFF. CDR3 sequence (DNA): TGCGCCAGCACCCTCTATGGGGGGACGGGAGGTGAAGCTTTCTTT.